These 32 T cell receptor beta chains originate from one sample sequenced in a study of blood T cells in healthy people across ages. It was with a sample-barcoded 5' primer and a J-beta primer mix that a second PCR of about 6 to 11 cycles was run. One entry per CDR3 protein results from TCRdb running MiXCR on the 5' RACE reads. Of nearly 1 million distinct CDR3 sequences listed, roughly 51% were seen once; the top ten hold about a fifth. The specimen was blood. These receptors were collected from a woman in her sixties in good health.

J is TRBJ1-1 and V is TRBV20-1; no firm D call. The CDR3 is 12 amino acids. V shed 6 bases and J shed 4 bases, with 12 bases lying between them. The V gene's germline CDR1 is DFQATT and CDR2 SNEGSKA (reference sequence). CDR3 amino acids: CSAPDGSTEAFF. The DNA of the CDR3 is TGCAGTGCCCCGGATGGCTCCACTGAAGCTTTCTTT.

This CDR3 reads CSAGQGGRDTEAFF. The CDR3, as DNA: TGCAGTGCTGGACAGGGGGGCCGGGACACTGAAGCTTTCTTT. The chain is built from TRBV20-1 and TRBJ1-1, with 10 bases matching TRBD1. This CDR3 region has 14 residues. In germline, CDR1 is DFQATT, CDR2 SNEGSKA (reference sequence). V dropped 5 bases and J dropped 3; count of bases not matched to a gene: 6.

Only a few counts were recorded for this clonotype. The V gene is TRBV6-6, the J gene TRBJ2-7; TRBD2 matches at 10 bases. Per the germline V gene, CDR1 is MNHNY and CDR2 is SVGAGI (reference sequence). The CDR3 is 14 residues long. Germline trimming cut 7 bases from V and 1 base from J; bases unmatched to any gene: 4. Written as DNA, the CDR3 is TGTGCCAGCAAGGAGCGGGAGGGGTCCTACGAGCAGTACTTC. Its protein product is CASKEREGSYEQYF.

Written as DNA, the CDR3 is TGTGCCAGCAGTTTACCAAAAGGGATCCCATCATGGTCTAGCAAAGAGACCCAGTACTTC. Amino acid sequence: CASSLPKGIPSWSSKETQYF. V and J are TRBV28 and TRBJ2-5, with D tentatively TRBD2 (5 bases). Looked up from germline, CDR1 is MDHEN and CDR2 is SYDVKM. The CDR3 runs 20 residues. The V end lost 2 bases, the J end lost 3 bases, and 28 bases lay between the germline ends. The full variable domain, its missing parts supplied by reference TRBV28 and TRBJ2-5, is DVKVTQSSRYLVKRTGEKVFLECVQDMDHENMFWYRQDPGLGLRLIYFSYDVKMKEKGDIPEGYSVSREKKERFSLILESASTNQTSMYLCASSLPKGIPSWSSKETQYFGPGTRLLVL.

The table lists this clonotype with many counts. The CDR3 is CSVGTSGSGTQYF. CDR3 DNA sequence: TGCAGCGTGGGGACTAGCGGGAGTGGGACCCAGTACTTC. This chain joins TRBV29-1 and TRBJ2-7, with TRBD2 matching over 14 bases. The assigned J gene may be wrong: the sequence end matches TRBJ2-5 better. This CDR3 contains 13 residues. CDR1 SQVTM and CDR2 ANQGSEA come from the germline V gene.

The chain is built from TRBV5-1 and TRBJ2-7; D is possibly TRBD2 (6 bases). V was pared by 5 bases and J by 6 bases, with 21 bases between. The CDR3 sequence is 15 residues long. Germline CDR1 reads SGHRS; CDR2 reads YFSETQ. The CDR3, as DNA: TGCGCCAGCAGAGTCGGGAGAGAGGGTTTTTTCGAGCAGTACTTC. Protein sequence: CASRVGREGFFEQYF.

The CDR3 here is CASSFLRGQGNYEQYF. The CDR3 nucleotides are TGTGCCAGCAGTTTTCTACGTGGACAGGGGAATTACGAGCAGTACTTC. The chain joins TRBV27 to TRBJ2-7; 9 bases line up with TRBD1. This CDR3 spans 16 amino acids. With V trimmed by 3 bases and J by 4 bases, 10 bases remained unmatched. Germline CDR1 is MNHEY and CDR2 is SMNVEV (reference sequence).

The CDR3 region has the DNA TGTGCCAGCAGCTTGGAGCCAGGGGACTATGGCTACACCTTC. Its protein product is CASSLEPGDYGYTF. V gene TRBV5-5 combines with J gene TRBJ1-2, with a possible D match to TRBD1 (6 bases). Trimming cost V 0 bases and J 3 bases, with 9 bases left between them. Germline loops: CDR1 SGHKS, CDR2 YYEKEE (reference sequence). This CDR3 has 14 amino acids.

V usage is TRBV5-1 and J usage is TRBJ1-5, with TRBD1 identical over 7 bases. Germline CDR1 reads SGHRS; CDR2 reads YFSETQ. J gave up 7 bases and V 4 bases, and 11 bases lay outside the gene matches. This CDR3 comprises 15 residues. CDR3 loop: CASSDSPGQRQPQHF. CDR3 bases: TGCGCCAGCAGCGATTCTCCGGGACAGAGACAGCCCCAGCATTTT. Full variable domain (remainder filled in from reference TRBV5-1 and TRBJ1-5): KAGVTQTPRYLIKTRGQQVTLSCSPISGHRSVSWYQQTPGQGLQFLFEYFSETQRNKGNFPGRFSGRQFSNSRSEMNVSTLELGDSALYLCASSDSPGQRQPQHFGDGTRLSIL.

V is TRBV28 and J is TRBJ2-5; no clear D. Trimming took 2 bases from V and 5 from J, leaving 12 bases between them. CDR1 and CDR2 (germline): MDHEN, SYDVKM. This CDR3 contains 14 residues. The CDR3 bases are TGTGCCAGCAGTTTACTTGAGGCATCGGAGACCCAGTACTTC. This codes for CASSLLEASETQYF. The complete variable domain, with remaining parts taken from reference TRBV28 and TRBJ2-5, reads DVKVTQSSRYLVKRTGEKVFLECVQDMDHENMFWYRQDPGLGLRLIYFSYDVKMKEKGDIPEGYSVSREKKERFSLILESASTNQTSMYLCASSLLEASETQYFGPGTRLLVL.

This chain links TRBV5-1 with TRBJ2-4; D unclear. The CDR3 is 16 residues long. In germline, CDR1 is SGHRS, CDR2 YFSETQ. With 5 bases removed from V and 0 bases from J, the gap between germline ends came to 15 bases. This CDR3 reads CASSPSAYLAKNIQYF. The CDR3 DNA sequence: TGCGCCAGCAGTCCTTCGGCTTACCTAGCCAAAAACATTCAGTACTTC.

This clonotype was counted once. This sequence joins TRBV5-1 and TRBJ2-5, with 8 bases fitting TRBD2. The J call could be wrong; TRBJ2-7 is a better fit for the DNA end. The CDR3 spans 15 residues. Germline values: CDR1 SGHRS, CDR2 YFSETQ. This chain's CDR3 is CASSLGSGITHEQYF. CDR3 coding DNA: TGCGCCAGCAGCTTGGGTAGCGGGATCACCCACGAGCAGTACTTC.

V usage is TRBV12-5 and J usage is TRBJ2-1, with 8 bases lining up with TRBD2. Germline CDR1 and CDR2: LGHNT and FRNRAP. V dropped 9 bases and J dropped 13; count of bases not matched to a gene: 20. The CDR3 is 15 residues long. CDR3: CASLGWTSRRETQFF. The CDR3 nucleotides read TGTGCTAGCCTGGGGTGGACTAGCCGAAGAGAGACCCAGTTCTTC.

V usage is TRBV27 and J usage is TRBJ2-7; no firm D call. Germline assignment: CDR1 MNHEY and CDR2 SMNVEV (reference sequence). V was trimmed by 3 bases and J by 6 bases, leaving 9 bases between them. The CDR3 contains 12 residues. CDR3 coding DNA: TGTGCCAGCAGTTTCCCCGGACGCGAGCAGTACTTC. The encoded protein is CASSFPGREQYF.

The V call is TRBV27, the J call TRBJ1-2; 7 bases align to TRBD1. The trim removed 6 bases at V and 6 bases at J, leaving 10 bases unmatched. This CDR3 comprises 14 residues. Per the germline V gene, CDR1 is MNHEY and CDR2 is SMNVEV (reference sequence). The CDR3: CASSFRGGADGYTF. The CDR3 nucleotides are TGTGCCAGCAGCTTTCGAGGGGGCGCGGATGGCTACACCTTC.

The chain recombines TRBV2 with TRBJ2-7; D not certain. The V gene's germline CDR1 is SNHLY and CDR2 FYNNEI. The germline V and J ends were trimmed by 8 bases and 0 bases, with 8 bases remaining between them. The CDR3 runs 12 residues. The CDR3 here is CASLTVSYEQYF. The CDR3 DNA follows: TGTGCCAGCCTCACAGTCTCCTACGAGCAGTACTTC.

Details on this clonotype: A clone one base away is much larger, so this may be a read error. The CDR3, as DNA: TGTGCCAGCAGGGCCCCCAATGGGGCAGCCGATGGCTACACCTTC. Its protein is CASRAPNGAADGYTF. The chain employs TRBV28 and TRBJ1-2; D might be TRBD1 (5 bases). This CDR3 has 15 amino acids. CDR1 is MDHEN and CDR2 is SYDVKM in the germline V gene. V dropped 6 bases and J dropped 6 bases, with 20 bases sitting between them.

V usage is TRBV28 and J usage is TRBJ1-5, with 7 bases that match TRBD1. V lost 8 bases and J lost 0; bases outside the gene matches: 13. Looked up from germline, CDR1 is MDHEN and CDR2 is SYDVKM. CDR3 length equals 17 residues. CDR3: CASLRDRSLYSNQPQHF. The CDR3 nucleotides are TGTGCCAGCCTCCGGGACAGAAGCCTATATAGCAATCAGCCCCAGCATTTT.

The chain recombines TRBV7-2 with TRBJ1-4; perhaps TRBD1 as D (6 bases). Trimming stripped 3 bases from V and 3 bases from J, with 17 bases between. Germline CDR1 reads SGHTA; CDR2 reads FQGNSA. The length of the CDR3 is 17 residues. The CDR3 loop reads CASSFVLGGQANEKLFF. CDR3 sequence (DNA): TGTGCCAGCAGCTTTGTCTTGGGGGGCCAGGCTAATGAAAAACTGTTTTTT.

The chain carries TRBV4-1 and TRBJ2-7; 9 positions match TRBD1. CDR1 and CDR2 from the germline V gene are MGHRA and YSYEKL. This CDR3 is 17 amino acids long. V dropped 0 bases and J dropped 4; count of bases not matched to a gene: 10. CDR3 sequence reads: CASSQDGQPGQGYEQYF. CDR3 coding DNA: TGCGCCAGCAGCCAAGACGGGCAACCGGGACAGGGATACGAGCAGTACTTC.

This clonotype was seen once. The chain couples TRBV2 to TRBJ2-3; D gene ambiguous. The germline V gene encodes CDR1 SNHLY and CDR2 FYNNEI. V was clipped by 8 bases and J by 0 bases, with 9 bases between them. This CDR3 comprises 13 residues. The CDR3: CASLYISTDTQYF. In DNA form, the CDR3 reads TGTGCCAGCTTATATATTAGCACAGATACGCAGTATTTT.

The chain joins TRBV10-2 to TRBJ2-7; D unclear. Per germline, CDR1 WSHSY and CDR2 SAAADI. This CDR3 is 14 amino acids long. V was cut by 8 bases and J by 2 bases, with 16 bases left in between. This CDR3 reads CASLGAYWAYEQYF. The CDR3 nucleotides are TGCGCCAGCCTCGGAGCGTACTGGGCCTACGAGCAGTACTTC.

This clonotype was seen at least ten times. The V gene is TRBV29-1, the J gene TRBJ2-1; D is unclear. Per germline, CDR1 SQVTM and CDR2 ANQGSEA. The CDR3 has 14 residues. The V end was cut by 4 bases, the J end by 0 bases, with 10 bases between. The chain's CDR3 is CSVVWGSSYNEQFF. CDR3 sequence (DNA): TGCAGCGTTGTGTGGGGTAGCTCCTACAATGAGCAGTTCTTC.

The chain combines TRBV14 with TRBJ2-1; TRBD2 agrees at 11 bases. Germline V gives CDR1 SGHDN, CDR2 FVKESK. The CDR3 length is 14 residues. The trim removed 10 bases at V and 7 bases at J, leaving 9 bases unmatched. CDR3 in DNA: TGTGCCAATATCCCCGGGACTAGCGGTAATGAGCAGTTCTTC. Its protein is CANIPGTSGNEQFF.

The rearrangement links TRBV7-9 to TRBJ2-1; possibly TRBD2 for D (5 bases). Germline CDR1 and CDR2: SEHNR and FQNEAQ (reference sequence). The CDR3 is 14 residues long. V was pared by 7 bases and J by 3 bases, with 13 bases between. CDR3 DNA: TGTGCCAGCACCCTTGGAGGCAACTACAATGAGCAGTTCTTC. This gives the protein CASTLGGNYNEQFF.

CDR3 loop: CASSPLAGPREQYF. The CDR3 DNA reads TGTGCCAGTAGTCCCCTAGCGGGACCGAGGGAGCAGTACTTC. The gene calls are TRBV19 and TRBJ2-5, with 9 bases matching TRBD2. CDR1 is LNHDA and CDR2 is SQIVND in the germline V gene (reference sequence). The V segment lost 5 bases and the J segment 11 bases; nucleotides outside the gene matches: 12. The CDR3 runs to 14 residues.

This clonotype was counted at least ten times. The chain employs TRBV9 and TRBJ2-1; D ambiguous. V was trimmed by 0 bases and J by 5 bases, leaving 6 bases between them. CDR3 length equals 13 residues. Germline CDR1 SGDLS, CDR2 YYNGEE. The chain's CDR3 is CASSVASHNEQFF. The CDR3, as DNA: TGTGCCAGCAGCGTAGCCAGCCACAATGAGCAGTTCTTC.

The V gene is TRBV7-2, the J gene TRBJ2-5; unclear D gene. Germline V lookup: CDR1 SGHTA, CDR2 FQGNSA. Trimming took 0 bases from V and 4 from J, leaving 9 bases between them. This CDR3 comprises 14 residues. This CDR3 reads CASSLALRRETQYF. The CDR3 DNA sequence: TGTGCCAGCAGCTTAGCTCTCAGGAGAGAGACCCAGTACTTC.

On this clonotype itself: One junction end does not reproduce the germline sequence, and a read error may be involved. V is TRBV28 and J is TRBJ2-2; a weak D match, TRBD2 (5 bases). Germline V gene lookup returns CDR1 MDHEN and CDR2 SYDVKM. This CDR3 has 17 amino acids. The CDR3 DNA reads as TGTGCCAGCAGTTCCGTCTTCGCTAGCAGGAACACCTGGGAGCTGTTTTTT. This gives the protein CASSSVFASRNTWELFF.

CDR3 sequence (DNA): TGTGCCAGCAGCCCTAAGACAGGGAATGAGCAGTTCTTC. Translation gives CASSPKTGNEQFF. The chain recombines TRBV7-9 with TRBJ2-1, with 7 positions matching TRBD1. CDR1 and CDR2 from the germline V gene are SEHNR and FQNEAQ (reference sequence). The CDR3 loop spans 13 amino acids. Trimming at V came to 5 bases and at J to 7 bases, leaving 5 bases not matched to a gene.

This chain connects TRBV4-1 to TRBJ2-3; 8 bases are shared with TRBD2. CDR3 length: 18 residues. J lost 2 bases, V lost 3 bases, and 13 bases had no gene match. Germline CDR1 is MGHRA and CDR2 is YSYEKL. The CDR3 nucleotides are TGCGCCAGCAGCCAGTCCTGGGTAGGTAGCGGGATCACAGATACGCAGTATTTT. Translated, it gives CASSQSWVGSGITDTQYF.

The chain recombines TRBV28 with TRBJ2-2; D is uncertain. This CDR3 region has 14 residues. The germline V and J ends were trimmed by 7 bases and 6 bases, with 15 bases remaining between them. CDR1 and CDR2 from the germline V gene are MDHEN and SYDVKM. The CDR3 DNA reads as TGTGCCAGCACTAGGACCCGACCCTCCGGGGAGCTGTTTTTT. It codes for CASTRTRPSGELFF.